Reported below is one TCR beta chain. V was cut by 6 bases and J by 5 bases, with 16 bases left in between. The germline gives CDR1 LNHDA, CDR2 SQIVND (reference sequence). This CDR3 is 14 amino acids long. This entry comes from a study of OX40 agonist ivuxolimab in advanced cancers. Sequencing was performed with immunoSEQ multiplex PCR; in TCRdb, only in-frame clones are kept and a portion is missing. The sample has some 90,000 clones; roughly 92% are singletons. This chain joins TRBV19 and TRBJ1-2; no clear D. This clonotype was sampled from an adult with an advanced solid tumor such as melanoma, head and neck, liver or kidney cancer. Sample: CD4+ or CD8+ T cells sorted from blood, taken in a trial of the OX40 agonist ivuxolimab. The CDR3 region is CASRTDPPGYGYTF. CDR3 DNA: TGTGCCAGTAGAACAGATCCTCCTGGGTATGGCTACACCTTC.